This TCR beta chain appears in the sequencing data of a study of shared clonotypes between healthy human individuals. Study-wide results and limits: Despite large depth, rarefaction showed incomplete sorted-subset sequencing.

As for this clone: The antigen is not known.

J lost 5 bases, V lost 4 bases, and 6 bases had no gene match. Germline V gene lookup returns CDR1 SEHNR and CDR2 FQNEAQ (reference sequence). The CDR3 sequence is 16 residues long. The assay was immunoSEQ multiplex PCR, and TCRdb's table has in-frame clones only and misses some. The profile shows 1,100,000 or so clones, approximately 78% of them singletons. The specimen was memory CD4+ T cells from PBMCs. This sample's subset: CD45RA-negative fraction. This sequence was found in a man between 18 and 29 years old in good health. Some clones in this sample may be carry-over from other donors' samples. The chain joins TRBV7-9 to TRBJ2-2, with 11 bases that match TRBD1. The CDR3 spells CASSSRTGGGTGELFF. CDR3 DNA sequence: TGTGCCAGCAGCTCGCGGACAGGGGGCGGTACCGGGGAGCTGTTTTTT.